A single sample gave rise to the 18 T cell receptor beta chains below, sequenced in a study of T-cell memory formation after mild COVID-19. TCRdb reprocessed the 5' RACE reads via MiXCR and lists one record per CDR3 protein. The sample consists of 120,000 or so distinct CDR3 sequences, around a sixth of them appearing once. The sample consisted of PBMCs or a T cell subset sorted from them (not recorded which). All receptors derive from an adult woman who had mild COVID-19 (a few samples of this study predate the infection). Cell type and time point are not known.

The chain joins TRBV29-1 to TRBJ2-7, with unresolved D. Trimming removed 7 bases from V and 4 bases from J, with 14 bases in between. This CDR3 contains 12 residues. Germline V CDR1 and CDR2: SQVTM, ANQGSEA. The DNA for the CDR3 is TGCAGCGCTGGTAAAGAGCGATACGAGCAGTACTTC. Translating it yields CSAGKERYEQYF.

Many counts were recorded for this clonotype. The chain carries TRBV29-1 and TRBJ2-1, with 10 bases aligning to TRBD2. Germline V gene sequence: CDR1 SQVTM, CDR2 ANQGSEA. Trimming cost V 0 bases and J 8 bases; bases outside gene matches: 10. This CDR3 comprises 16 residues. The CDR3 loop is CSVEDRLAGVGDEQFF. Here the CDR3 DNA reads TGCAGCGTTGAAGATAGGCTAGCGGGAGTTGGGGATGAGCAGTTCTTC.

This clonotype was counted only a few times. The chain couples TRBV12-3 or TRBV12-4 to TRBJ2-1; tentative D call: TRBD2 (6 bases). There are 13 residues in the CDR3. V lost 5 bases to trimming and J lost 8 bases, with 13 bases between them. CDR3 in amino acids: CASSPRLVDEQFF. The CDR3 nucleotides are TGTGCCAGCAGTCCCCGACTAGTGGATGAGCAGTTCTTC.

This clonotype was observed a handful of times. The J gene is TRBJ2-5, the V gene TRBV7-8; D may be TRBD2 (6 bases). Germline values: CDR1 SGHVS, CDR2 FQNEAQ. This CDR3 has 17 amino acids. V lost 4 bases, J lost 5 bases, and 23 bases lay in between. The CDR3 loop is CASSSRRGAALGETQYF. The CDR3 coding sequence is TGTGCCAGCAGCTCTAGGAGGGGAGCCGCCCTCGGGGAGACCCAGTACTTC.

The chain combines TRBV6-5 with TRBJ2-1, with no clear D. Trimming pared 9 bases from V and 7 bases from J, leaving 13 bases between. The germline CDR1 and CDR2 sequences are MNHEY and SVGAGI. The CDR3 contains 12 residues. The CDR3 sequence is CASRTPPNEQFF. The CDR3 DNA reads TGTGCCAGTAGAACCCCCCCTAATGAGCAGTTCTTC.

This clonotype showed up just a few times. This rearrangement joins TRBV30 to TRBJ1-3; TRBD1 is a possible D gene (6 bases). V gave up 0 bases and J gave up 2 bases, with 11 bases separating them. The germline CDR1 and CDR2 sequences are GTSNPN and SVGIG (reference sequence). This CDR3 region has 15 residues. Written as DNA, the CDR3 is TGTGCCTGGAGTGTTCGGAACAGGGCTGGAAACACCATATATTTT. Translating gives CAWSVRNRAGNTIYF.

Only a few counts were recorded for this clonotype. The rearrangement joins TRBV4-2 to TRBJ2-6; D gene ambiguous. Germline CDR1 is LGHNA and CDR2 is YNFKEQ. V lost 4 bases and J lost 0, with 7 bases in between. The CDR3 is made up of 15 amino acids. CDR3 sequence reads: CASSPRDSGANVLTF. The CDR3 nucleotides read TGTGCCAGCAGCCCGCGCGACTCTGGGGCCAACGTCCTGACTTTC.

The chain couples TRBV20-1 to TRBJ2-7, with 11 bases identical to TRBD2. J gave up 6 bases and V 6 bases, and 7 bases lay outside the gene matches. This CDR3 is 13 amino acids long. The V gene's germline CDR1 is DFQATT and CDR2 SNEGSKA (reference sequence). The CDR3 DNA reads TGCAGTGCCCCGACTAGCGGGGTTTCCGAGCAGTACTTC. Protein product: CSAPTSGVSEQYF.

This clonotype was counted a few times. The genes are TRBV5-5 and TRBJ1-6; 8 bases fit TRBD1. CDR3 size: 16 residues. Germline assignment: CDR1 SGHKS and CDR2 YYEKEE (reference sequence). Trimming cost V 1 base and J 6 bases; bases outside gene matches: 6. The CDR3 protein is CASSLRQGISNSPLHF. DNA for the CDR3: TGTGCCAGCAGCTTGAGACAGGGGATAAGTAATTCACCCCTCCACTTT.

The chain has TRBV5-1 and TRBJ2-7; 7 bases match TRBD1. Germline CDR1 SGHRS, CDR2 YFSETQ. V lost 0 bases, J lost 0 bases, and 12 bases stayed unmatched. This CDR3 spans 18 amino acids. The CDR3 spells CASSLGPPGTVSSYEQYF. CDR3 nucleotides: TGCGCCAGCAGCTTGGGCCCCCCCGGGACAGTAAGCTCCTACGAGCAGTACTTC.

This clonotype has a handful of counts. This rearrangement joins TRBV29-1 to TRBJ2-2, with TRBD1 matching 7 bases. Germline loops: CDR1 SQVTM, CDR2 ANQGSEA. With V trimmed by 6 bases and J by 5 bases, 12 bases remained unmatched. The CDR3 spans 15 residues. CDR3: CSVYEKGAQTGELFF. Here the CDR3 DNA reads TGCAGCGTGTATGAAAAGGGGGCGCAAACCGGGGAGCTGTTTTTT.

This clonotype has only a few counts. The rearrangement uses TRBV7-3 and TRBJ2-2; D may correspond to TRBD1 or TRBD2 (5 bases each). The CDR3 loop spans 17 amino acids. Germline CDR1 is SGHTA and CDR2 is FQGTGA. V was clipped by 0 bases and J by 2 bases, with 13 bases between them. The CDR3 reads CASSLTGDRVNTGELFF. In DNA, the CDR3 is TGTGCCAGCAGCTTAACGGGGGACCGGGTAAACACCGGGGAGCTGTTTTTT.

The rearrangement links TRBV4-3 to TRBJ2-3, with 7 bases fitting TRBD2. Per germline, CDR1 LGHNA and CDR2 YSLEER. V gave up 4 bases and J gave up 2 bases; unmatched junction bases: 3. The CDR3 is 14 amino acids. The CDR3: CASSPSGFTDTQYF. The CDR3 DNA reads TGCGCCAGCAGCCCTAGCGGCTTCACAGATACGCAGTATTTT.

The count of this clonotype is one. The J gene is TRBJ2-7, the V gene TRBV12-3 or TRBV12-4; D gene unclear. V was pared by 3 bases and J by 2 bases, with 8 bases between. CDR3 length: 13 amino acids. The CDR3 DNA reads as TGTGCCAGCAGTTTTGCGGTAACCTACGAGCAGTACTTC. Amino acid sequence: CASSFAVTYEQYF.

The CDR3 region has the DNA TGTGCCACCAGTGAACCGACCCCGACTGGGGAGCTGTTTTTT. It yields the protein CATSEPTPTGELFF. The chain recombines TRBV24-1 with TRBJ2-2; D not resolved. Trimming took 4 bases from V and 8 from J, leaving 13 bases between them. The germline V gene has CDR1 KGHDR and CDR2 SFDVKD. The CDR3 extends over 14 amino acids.

This CDR3 reads CSAGETLVSEQYF. The CDR3 DNA reads TGCAGTGCGGGCGAAACACTAGTATCCGAGCAGTACTTC. The J gene is TRBJ2-7, the V gene TRBV20-1; tentative D call: TRBD2 (5 bases). Germline values: CDR1 DFQATT, CDR2 SNEGSKA (reference sequence). V was trimmed by 6 bases and J by 6 bases, leaving 18 bases between them. This CDR3 has 13 amino acids.

This clonotype has ten or more counts. The V call is TRBV28, the J call TRBJ2-5; D gene uncertain. The CDR3 is made up of 14 amino acids. CDR1 MDHEN and CDR2 SYDVKM come from the germline V gene. The V gene lost 1 base and the J gene lost 2 bases, with 8 bases spanning the gap. For the CDR3, the DNA is TGTGCCAGCAGTTTATCCGTAGTGCAAGAGACCCAGTACTTC. Translated, it gives CASSLSVVQETQYF.

This sequence joins TRBV14 and TRBJ2-3; D unclear. The CDR3 covers 16 residues. Germline V lookup: CDR1 SGHDN, CDR2 FVKESK. The V and J ends lost 5 bases and 5 bases respectively, with 20 bases between them. As DNA, the CDR3 is TGTGCCAGCAGCTCTAGGTTTGTGGGTGTGCAAGATACGCAGTATTTT. Protein product: CASSSRFVGVQDTQYF.